This T cell receptor (beta chain) derives from a study of OX40 agonist ivuxolimab in advanced cancers. Clones were read by immunoSEQ multiplex PCR, and TCRdb kept only the in-frame ones, dropping some. The table has about 59,000 clones, 70% to 90% seen once; the top ten hold more than 4.5%. CDR1 SGHDN and CDR2 FVKESK come from the germline V gene. V lost 4 bases and J lost 12, with 19 bases in between. The CDR3 consists of 14 residues. The chain combines TRBV14 with TRBJ2-1; D possibly matches TRBD1 or TRBD2 (7 bases each). Source: CD4+ or CD8+ T cells sorted from blood, taken in a trial of the OX40 agonist ivuxolimab. The receptor was isolated from an adult with an advanced solid tumor such as melanoma, head and neck, liver or kidney cancer. The CDR3 loop is CASSPGQGGGGQFF. The CDR3 DNA is TGTGCCAGCAGCCCCGGTCAGGGGGGGGGTGGGCAGTTCTTC. Supplemented by reference TRBV14 and TRBJ2-1, the full variable domain reads EAGVTQFPSHSVIEKGQTVTLRCDPISGHDNLYWYRRVMGKEIKFLLHFVKESKQDESGMPNNRFLAERTGGTYSTLKVQPAELEDSGVYFCASSPGQGGGGQFFGPGTRLTVL.